Below are 4 T cell receptor beta chains sequenced from a single sample in a study of response to subunit inactivated influenza vaccine (dated by TCRdb to 2017 to 2018). The time point label, as the study defines it: more than 40 days after influenza vaccine administration. The library was built by means of RT-PCR. TCRdb records Illumina HiSeq 2500 as the sequencer. The raw public data were reprocessed by TCRdb itself: fastp quality trimming at Q25, MiXCR clonotype calling, in-frame beta chains only. Rows with one shared CDR3 protein collapse into an entry with the most common genes and DNA. The sample table contains approximately 500,000 distinct CDR3 sequences; only one count was recorded for over 10% of them. About an eighth of the sample is in the top ten clones. Source: PBMCs from blood, taken more than 35 days after vaccination. The receptors were gathered from a man aged 45-60 years who received an inactivated influenza vaccine. Donor details come from another sample of the same person, matched by shared clones.

This clonotype was seen at least ten times. V is TRBV5-1 and J is TRBJ2-5; a weak D match, TRBD1 (5 bases). The CDR3 covers 13 residues. With 5 bases removed from V and 2 bases from J, the gap between germline ends came to 10 bases. Germline CDR1 SGHRS, CDR2 YFSETQ. The CDR3 DNA reads TGCGCCAGCAGATTGACAGCACAAGAGACCCAGTACTTC. It is translated as CASRLTAQETQYF.

The chain employs TRBV30 and TRBJ2-2; D remains unclear. CDR1 and CDR2 from the germline V gene are GTSNPN and SVGIG (reference sequence). The CDR3 totals 12 residues. Trimming removed 7 bases at V and 0 bases at J, with 6 bases between. CDR3 bases: TGTGCCTCAAAGACGAACACCGGGGAGCTGTTTTTT. It specifies CASKTNTGELFF. The full variable domain, rest sourced from reference TRBV30 and TRBJ2-2, is SQTIHQWPATLVQPVGSPLSLECTVEGTSNPNLYWYRQAAGRGLQLLFYSVGIGQISSEVPQNLSASRPQDRQFILSSKKLLLSDSGFYLCASKTNTGELFFGEGSRLTVL.

This chain connects TRBV20-1 to TRBJ2-7; 7 bases fit TRBD1. The CDR3 spans 13 residues. The ends lost 3 bases at V and 1 base at J; junction bases unmatched: 3. Germline CDR1 is DFQATT and CDR2 is SNEGSKA (reference sequence). The CDR3 bases are TGCAGTGCTAGCGGGACAGCATCCTACGAGCAGTACTTC. It translates to CSASGTASYEQYF.

This clonotype was recorded a few times. This chain links TRBV28 with TRBJ1-2, with D tentatively TRBD1 (5 bases). From germline, CDR1 is MDHEN and CDR2 SYDVKM. V was cut by 3 bases and J by 8 bases, with 16 bases left in between. The CDR3 is 14 amino acids. CDR3 coding DNA: TGTGCCAGCAGTTTCCCTCAAACAGGAGGCGGCTACACCTTC. This sequence encodes CASSFPQTGGGYTF.